This TCR beta chain was recorded in a study of T cell responses to AZD1222 COVID-19 vaccine. TCRdb's copy holds only in-frame clones and misses some; the assay was immunoSEQ multiplex PCR. The sample carries 140,000 to 150,000 clones, 80% to 90% recorded once. The CDR3 covers 14 residues. V was cut by 7 bases and J by 2 bases, with 15 bases left in between. Germline V gene sequence: CDR1 SGDLS, CDR2 YYNGEE. The genes are TRBV9 and TRBJ1-2; no clear D. Sequences were derived from peripheral blood, sampled on day 0 of AZD1222 vaccination. This sequence originates from an adult in good health. The CDR3 region is CASGSDHPNYGYTF. The CDR3, as DNA: TGTGCCAGCGGGTCCGACCACCCGAACTATGGCTACACCTTC.